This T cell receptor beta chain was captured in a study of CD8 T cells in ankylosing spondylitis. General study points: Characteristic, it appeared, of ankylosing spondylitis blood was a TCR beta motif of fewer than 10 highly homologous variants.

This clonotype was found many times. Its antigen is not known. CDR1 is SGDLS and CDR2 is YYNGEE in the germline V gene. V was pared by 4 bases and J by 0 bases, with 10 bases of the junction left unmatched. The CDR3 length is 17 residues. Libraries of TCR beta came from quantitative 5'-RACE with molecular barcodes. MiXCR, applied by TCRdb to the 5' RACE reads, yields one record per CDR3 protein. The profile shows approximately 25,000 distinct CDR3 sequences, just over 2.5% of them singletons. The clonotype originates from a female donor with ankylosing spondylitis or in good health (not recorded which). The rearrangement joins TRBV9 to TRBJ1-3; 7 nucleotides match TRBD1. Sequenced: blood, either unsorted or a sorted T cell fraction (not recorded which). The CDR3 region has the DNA TGTGCCAGCAGCCCTCCGACAGGGTCCTCCTCTGGAAACACCATATATTTT. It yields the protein CASSPPTGSSSGNTIYF. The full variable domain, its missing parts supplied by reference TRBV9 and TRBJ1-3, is DSGVTQTPKHLITATGQRVTLRCSPRSGDLSVYWYQQSLDQGLQFLIQYYNGEERAKGNILERFSAQQFPDLHSELNLSSLELGDSALYFCASSPPTGSSSGNTIYFGEGSWLTVV.